This TCR beta chain was sequenced during a study of OX40 agonist ivuxolimab in advanced cancers. Autoimmune disease history or systemic immunosuppression led to patient exclusion. Blood draws occurred at baseline, cycle 4 day 1, and cycle 7 day 1. The CDR3 covers 13 residues. Per the germline V gene, CDR1 is SQVTM and CDR2 is ANQGSEA. J lost 7 bases, V lost 3 bases, and 4 bases had no gene match. TCRdb's table, derived via immunoSEQ multiplex PCR, lists solely in-frame clones and lacks some. The sample shows tens of thousands of clones, 90% to 95% of them seen only once. The receptor was derived from an adult with an advanced solid tumor such as melanoma, head and neck, liver or kidney cancer. Sequences were derived from CD4+ or CD8+ T cells sorted from blood, sampled in a trial of the OX40 agonist ivuxolimab. J is TRBJ2-1 and V is TRBV29-1, with 9 nucleotides matching TRBD1. CDR3 nucleotide sequence: TGCAGCGTTGATGGGGGACAGGGAAATGAGCAGTTCTTC. Its protein is CSVDGGQGNEQFF.